This T cell receptor beta chain came from a study of blood T cell repertoires in COVID-19. Study details: Collection of acute and convalescent COVID-19 samples took place in the United States, Italy and Spain. PBMCs, B-cell-depleted T cells, or T cells were the source of the cDNA or gDNA that made up the material.

In the authors' methods: The assay estimated nucleated cells by amplifying reference gene primers. Method: immunoSEQ multiplex PCR; TCRdb's copy keeps in-frame clones and lacks some. That table is the source of V, J and clone size, and D and trimming were worked out from the DNA. The sample consists of 200,000 to 250,000 clones, 80% to 85% of them appearing once. Germline V CDR1 and CDR2: MGHDK, SYGVNS. Trimming left V 5 bases short and J 4 bases short, with 11 bases between. The CDR3 runs to 13 residues. The sample comprised peripheral blood. The receptor's source is a woman aged 25 to 39 who had recovered from COVID-19. V usage is TRBV25-1 and J usage is TRBJ1-1; TRBD1 might be the D (6 bases). The CDR3 is CASSRGGFTEAFF. Here the CDR3 DNA reads TGTGCCAGCAGTAGAGGGGGATTCACTGAAGCTTTCTTT.